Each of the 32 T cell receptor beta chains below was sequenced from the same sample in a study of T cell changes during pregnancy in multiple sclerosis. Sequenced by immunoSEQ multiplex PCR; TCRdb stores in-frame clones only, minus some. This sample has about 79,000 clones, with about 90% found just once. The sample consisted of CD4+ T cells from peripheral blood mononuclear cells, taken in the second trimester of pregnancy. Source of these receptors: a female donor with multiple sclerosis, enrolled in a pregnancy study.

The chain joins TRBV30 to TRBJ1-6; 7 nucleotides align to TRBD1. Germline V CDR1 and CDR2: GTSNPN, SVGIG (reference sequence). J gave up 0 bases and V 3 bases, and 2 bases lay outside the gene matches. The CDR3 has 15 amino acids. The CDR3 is CAWRGDSSYNSPLHF. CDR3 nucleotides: TGTGCCTGGAGGGGGGACAGCTCCTATAATTCACCCCTCCACTTT.

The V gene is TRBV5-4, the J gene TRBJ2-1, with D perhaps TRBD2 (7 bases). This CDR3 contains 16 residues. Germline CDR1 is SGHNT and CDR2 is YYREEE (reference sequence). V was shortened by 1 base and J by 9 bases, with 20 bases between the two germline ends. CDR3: CASSLLSAGVGGEQFF. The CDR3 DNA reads TGTGCCAGCAGCTTGTTAAGCGCGGGAGTAGGGGGTGAGCAGTTCTTC.

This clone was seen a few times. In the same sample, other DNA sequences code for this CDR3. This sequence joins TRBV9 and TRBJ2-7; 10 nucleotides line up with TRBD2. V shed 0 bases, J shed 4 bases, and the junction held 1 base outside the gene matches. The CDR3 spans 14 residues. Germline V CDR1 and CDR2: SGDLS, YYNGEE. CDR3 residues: CASSVGTSGYEQYF. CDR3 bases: TGTGCCAGCAGCGTAGGGACTAGCGGATACGAGCAGTACTTC. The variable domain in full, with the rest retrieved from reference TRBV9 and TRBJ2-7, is DSGVTQTPKHLITATGQRVTLRCSPRSGDLSVYWYQQSLDQGLQFLIQYYNGEERAKGNILERFSAQQFPDLHSELNLSSLELGDSALYFCASSVGTSGYEQYFGPGTRLTVT.

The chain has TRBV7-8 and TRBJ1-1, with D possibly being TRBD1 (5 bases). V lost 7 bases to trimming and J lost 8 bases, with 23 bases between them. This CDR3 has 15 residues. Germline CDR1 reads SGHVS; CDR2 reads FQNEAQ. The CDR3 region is CASTNAGGFGGEAFF. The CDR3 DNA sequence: TGTGCCAGCACCAACGCCGGGGGTTTTGGTGGGGAAGCTTTCTTT.

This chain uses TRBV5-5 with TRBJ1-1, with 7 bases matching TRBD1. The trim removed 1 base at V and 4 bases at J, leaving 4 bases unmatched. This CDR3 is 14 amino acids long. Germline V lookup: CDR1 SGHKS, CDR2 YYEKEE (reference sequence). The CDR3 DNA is TGTGCCAGCAGCTTGAACAGGGGTAGCACTGAAGCTTTCTTT. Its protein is CASSLNRGSTEAFF.

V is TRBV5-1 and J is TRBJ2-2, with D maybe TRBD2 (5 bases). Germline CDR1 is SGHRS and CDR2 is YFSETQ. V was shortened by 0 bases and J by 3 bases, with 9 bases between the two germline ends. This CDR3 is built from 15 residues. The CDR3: CASSLGASHTGELFF. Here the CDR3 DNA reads TGCGCCAGCAGCTTGGGGGCTAGCCACACCGGGGAGCTGTTTTTT.

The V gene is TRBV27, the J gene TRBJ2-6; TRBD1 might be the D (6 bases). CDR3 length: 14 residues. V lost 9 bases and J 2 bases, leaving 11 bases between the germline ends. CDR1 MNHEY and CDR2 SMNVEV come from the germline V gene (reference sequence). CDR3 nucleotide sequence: TGTGCCAGTTCCTGGGGGCCTGGGGCCAACGTCCTGACTTTC. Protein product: CASSWGPGANVLTF.

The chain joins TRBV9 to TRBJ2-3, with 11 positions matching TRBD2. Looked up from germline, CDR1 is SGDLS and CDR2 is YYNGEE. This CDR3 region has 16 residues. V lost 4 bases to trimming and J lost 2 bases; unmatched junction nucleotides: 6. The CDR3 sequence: CASSLTSGVPTDTQYF. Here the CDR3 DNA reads TGTGCCAGCAGCCTGACTAGCGGGGTTCCCACAGATACGCAGTATTTT.

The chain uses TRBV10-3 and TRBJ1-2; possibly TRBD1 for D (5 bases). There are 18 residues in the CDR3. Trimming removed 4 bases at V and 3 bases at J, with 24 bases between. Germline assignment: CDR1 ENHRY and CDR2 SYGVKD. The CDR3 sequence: CAISAPTSGLWGDYGYTF. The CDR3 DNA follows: TGTGCCATCAGTGCCCCCACCTCGGGGCTCTGGGGGGACTATGGCTACACCTTC.

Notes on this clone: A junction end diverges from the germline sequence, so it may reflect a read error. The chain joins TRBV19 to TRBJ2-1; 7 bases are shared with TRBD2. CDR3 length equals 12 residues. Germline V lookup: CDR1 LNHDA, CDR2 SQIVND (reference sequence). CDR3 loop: CASSPDGRERIF. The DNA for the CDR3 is TGTGCCAGTAGTCCCGACGGGCGGGAGAGAATCTTC.

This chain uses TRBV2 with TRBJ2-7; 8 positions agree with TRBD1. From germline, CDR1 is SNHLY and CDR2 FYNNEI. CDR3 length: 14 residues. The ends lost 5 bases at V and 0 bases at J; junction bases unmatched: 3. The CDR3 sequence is CASSWDRSSYEQYF. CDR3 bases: TGTGCCAGCAGTTGGGACAGGAGCTCCTACGAGCAGTACTTC. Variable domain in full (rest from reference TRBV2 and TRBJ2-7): EPEVTQTPSHQVTQMGQEVILRCVPISNHLYFYWYRQILGQKVEFLVSFYNNEISEKSEIFDDQFSVERPDGSNFTLKIRSTKLEDSAMYFCASSWDRSSYEQYFGPGTRLTVT.

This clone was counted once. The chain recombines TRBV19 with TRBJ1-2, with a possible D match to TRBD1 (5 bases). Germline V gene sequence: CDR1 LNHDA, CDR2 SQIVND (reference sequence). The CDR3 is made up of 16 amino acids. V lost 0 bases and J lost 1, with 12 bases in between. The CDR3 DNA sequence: TGTGCCAGTAGTATAGACCAGGGAGGACGTAACTATGGCTACACCTTC. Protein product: CASSIDQGGRNYGYTF. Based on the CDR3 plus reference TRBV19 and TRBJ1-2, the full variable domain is DGGITQSPKYLFRKEGQNVTLSCEQNLNHDAMYWYRQDPGQGLRLIYYSQIVNDFQKGDIAEGYSVSREKKESFPLTVTSAQKNPTAFYLCASSIDQGGRNYGYTFGSGTRLTVV.

The CDR3 sequence is CSVERQGARNEQFF. CDR3 DNA sequence: TGCAGCGTTGAAAGGCAGGGGGCGCGTAATGAGCAGTTCTTC. V usage is TRBV29-1 and J usage is TRBJ2-1; 8 nucleotides match TRBD1. The CDR3 runs to 14 residues. Germline trimming cut 2 bases from V and 7 bases from J; bases unmatched to any gene: 7. The germline V gene encodes CDR1 SQVTM and CDR2 ANQGSEA.

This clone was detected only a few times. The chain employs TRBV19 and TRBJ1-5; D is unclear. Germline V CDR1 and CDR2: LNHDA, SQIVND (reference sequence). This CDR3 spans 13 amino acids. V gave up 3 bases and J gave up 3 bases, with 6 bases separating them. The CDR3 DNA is TGTGCCAGTAGTATTTCGTTCAATCAGCCCCAGCATTTT. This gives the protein CASSISFNQPQHF.

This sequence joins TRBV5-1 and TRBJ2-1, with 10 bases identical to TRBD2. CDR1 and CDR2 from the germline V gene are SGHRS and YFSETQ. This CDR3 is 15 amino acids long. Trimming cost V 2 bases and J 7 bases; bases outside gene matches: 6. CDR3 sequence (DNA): TGCGCCAGCAGCTTAGGTCTAGCGGGAGATAATGAGCAGTTCTTC. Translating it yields CASSLGLAGDNEQFF.

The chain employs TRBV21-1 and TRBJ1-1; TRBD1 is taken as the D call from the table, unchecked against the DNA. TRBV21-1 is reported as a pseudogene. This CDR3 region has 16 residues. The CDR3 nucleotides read TGTGCCAGCAGCCCCCGGAAGGACAGGGGCTACACTGAAGCTTTCTTT. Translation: CASSPRKDRGYTEAFF.

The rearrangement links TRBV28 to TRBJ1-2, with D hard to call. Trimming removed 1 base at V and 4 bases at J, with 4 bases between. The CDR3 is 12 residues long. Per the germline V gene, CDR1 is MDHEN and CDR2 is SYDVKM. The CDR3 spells CASSLSVYGYTF. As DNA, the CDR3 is TGTGCCAGCAGTTTATCGGTCTATGGCTACACCTTC.

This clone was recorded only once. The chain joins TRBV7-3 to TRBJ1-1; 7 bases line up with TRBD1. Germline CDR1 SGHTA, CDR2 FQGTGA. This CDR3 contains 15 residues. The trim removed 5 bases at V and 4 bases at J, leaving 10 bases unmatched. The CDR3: CASSAWDSRVTEAFF. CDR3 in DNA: TGTGCCAGCAGCGCCTGGGACAGCCGAGTCACTGAAGCTTTCTTT.

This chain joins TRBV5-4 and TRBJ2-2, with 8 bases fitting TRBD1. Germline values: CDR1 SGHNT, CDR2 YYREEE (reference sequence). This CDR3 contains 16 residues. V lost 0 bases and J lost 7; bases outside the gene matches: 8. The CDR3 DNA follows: TGTGCCAGCAGCTTGGTGGGCAGGGGGCAGGTCGGGGAGCTGTTTTTT. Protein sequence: CASSLVGRGQVGELFF.

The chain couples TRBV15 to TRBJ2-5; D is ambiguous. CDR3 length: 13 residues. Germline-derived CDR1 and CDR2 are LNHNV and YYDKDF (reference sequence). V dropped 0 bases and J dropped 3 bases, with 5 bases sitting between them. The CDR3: CATSRDRKETQYF. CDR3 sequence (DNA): TGTGCCACCAGCAGAGATCGTAAAGAGACCCAGTACTTC.

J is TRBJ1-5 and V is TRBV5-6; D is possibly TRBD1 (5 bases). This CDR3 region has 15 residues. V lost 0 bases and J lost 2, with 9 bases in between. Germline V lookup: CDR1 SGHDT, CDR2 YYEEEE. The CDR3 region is CASSLAGGGNQPQHF. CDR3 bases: TGTGCCAGCAGCTTGGCCGGGGGGGGCAATCAGCCCCAGCATTTT.

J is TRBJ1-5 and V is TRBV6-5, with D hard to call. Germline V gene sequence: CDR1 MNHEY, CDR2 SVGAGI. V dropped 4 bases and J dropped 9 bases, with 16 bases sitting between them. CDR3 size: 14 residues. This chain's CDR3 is CASSSTVTTRPQHF. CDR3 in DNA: TGTGCCAGCAGTTCCACCGTCACTACGCGGCCCCAGCATTTT.

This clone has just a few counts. CDR3 loop: CASSLAQGGTDTQYF. The CDR3 nucleotides are TGTGCCAGCAGCTTAGCCCAAGGGGGCACAGATACGCAGTATTTT. V gene TRBV7-2 combines with J gene TRBJ2-3, with TRBD1 as a possible D gene (5 bases). Germline V gives CDR1 SGHTA, CDR2 FQGNSA. The CDR3 runs to 15 residues. Trimming took off 0 bases at V and 1 base at J, with 8 bases between the two ends.

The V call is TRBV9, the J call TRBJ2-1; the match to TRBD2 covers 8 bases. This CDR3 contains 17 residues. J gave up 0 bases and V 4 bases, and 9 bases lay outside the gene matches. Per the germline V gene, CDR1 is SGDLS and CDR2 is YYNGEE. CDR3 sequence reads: CASSKKVAGSSYNEQFF. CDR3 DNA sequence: TGTGCCAGCAGCAAAAAAGTAGCGGGGAGCTCCTACAATGAGCAGTTCTTC.

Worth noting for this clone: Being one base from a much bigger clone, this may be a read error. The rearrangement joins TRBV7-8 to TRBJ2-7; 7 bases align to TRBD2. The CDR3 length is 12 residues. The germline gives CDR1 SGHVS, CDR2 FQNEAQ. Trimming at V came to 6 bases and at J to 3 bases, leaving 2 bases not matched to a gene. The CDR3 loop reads CASSSSGYEQYF. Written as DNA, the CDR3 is TGTGCCAGCAGTTCTAGCGGCTACGAGCAGTACTTC.

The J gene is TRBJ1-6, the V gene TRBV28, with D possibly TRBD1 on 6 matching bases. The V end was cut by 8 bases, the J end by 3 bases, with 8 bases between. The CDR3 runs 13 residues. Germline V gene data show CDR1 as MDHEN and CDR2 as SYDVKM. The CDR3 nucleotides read TGTGCCAGCGGACAGAACTATAATTCACCCCTCCACTTT. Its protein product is CASGQNYNSPLHF.

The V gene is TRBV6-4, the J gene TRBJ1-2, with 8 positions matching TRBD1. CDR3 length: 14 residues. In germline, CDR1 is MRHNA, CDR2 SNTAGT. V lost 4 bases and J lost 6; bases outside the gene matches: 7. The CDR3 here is CASSADRTGNGYTF. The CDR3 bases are TGTGCCAGCAGTGCTGATAGGACAGGGAATGGCTACACCTTC.

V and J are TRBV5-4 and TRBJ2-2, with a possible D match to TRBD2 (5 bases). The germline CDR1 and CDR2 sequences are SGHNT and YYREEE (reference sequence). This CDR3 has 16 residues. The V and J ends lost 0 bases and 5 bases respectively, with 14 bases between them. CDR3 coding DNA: TGTGCCAGCAGCTTGGTACGAGGGAGTAATACCGGGGAGCTGTTTTTT. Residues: CASSLVRGSNTGELFF.

This CDR3 is CASSLRPGGNYGYTF. In DNA form, the CDR3 reads TGTGCCAGCAGCTTACGGCCAGGAGGGAACTATGGCTACACCTTC. The chain carries TRBV7-2 and TRBJ1-2; D gene unclear. V lost 2 bases and J lost 2, with 12 bases in between. CDR1 and CDR2 (germline): SGHTA, FQGNSA. This CDR3 region has 15 residues.

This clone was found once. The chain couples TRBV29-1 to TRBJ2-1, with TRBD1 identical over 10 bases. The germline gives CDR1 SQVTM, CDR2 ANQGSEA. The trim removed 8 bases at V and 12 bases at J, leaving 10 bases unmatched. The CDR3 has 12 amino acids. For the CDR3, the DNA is TGCAGCCAAAAGACAGGGGGCGAAGGGCAGTTCTTC. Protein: CSQKTGGEGQFF.

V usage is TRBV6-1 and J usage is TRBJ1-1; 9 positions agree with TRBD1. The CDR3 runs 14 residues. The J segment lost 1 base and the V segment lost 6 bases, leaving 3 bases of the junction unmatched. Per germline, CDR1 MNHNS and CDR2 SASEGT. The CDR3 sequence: CASRGQGSNTEAFF. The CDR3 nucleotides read TGTGCCAGCAGGGGACAGGGTTCGAACACTGAAGCTTTCTTT.

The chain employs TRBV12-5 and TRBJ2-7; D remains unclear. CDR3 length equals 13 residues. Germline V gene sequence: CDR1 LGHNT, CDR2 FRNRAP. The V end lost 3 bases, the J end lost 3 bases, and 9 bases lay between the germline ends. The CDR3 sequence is CASGLDTDYEQYF. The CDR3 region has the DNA TGTGCTAGTGGTTTAGACACAGACTACGAGCAGTACTTC.